At least ten counts were recorded for the clone carrying this T cell receptor (beta chain). Its antigen is unidentified. PCR was performed a second time for about 7 to 11 cycles using a sample-barcoded 5' primer and a J-beta primer mix. In TCRdb, the 5' RACE reads were re-called with MiXCR into one record per CDR3 protein. The sample has some 290,000 distinct CDR3 sequences, 25% to 30% seen once. These data are taken from a study of blood T cells in healthy people across ages. Study findings and constraints: With age, beta diversity per million T cells declined roughly linearly, significantly by 40.

The individuals who served as donors were healthy Caucasians living in Russia, aged about 6 to 90. V lost 7 bases and J lost 1, with 3 bases in between. Germline CDR1 is SQVTM and CDR2 is ANQGSEA. The CDR3 consists of 10 residues. The receptor was derived from a woman between 65 and 79 years old in good health. The chain has TRBV29-1 and TRBJ2-3; D unresolved. The sample consisted of blood. The CDR3 is CSGGTDTQYF. The CDR3 bases are TGCAGCGGGGGCACAGATACGCAGTATTTT.